Each of the 11 T cell receptor beta chains below was sequenced from the same sample in a study of T cell changes during pregnancy in multiple sclerosis. TCRdb's copy holds only in-frame clones and misses some; the assay was immunoSEQ multiplex PCR. The sample yields fewer than 100,000 clones, 89% seen once. Sequencing was performed on peripheral blood, taken before pregnancy. The origin of the receptors is a female donor with multiple sclerosis, enrolled in a pregnancy study.

This clone was found once. The chain has TRBV6-1 and TRBJ1-1; possible D gene TRBD1, 6 bases. The V gene lost 2 bases and the J gene lost 7 bases, with 11 bases spanning the gap. The length of the CDR3 is 13 residues. Germline CDR1 is MNHNS and CDR2 is SASEGT. The CDR3 region has the DNA TGTGCCAGCAGTGAAAACAGGGTCGGTGAAGCTTTCTTT. Its protein is CASSENRVGEAFF.

Note on this clone: The junction and the germline gene differ at one end; a read error may be behind it. The V gene is TRBV2, the J gene TRBJ2-1; TRBD2 matches 7 bases. The CDR3 totals 15 residues. The germline gives CDR1 SNHLY, CDR2 FYNNEI. CDR3 coding DNA: TGTGCCAGCAGTGTTCCGGGACTACCCTACGATGAGCAGTTCTTC. As protein: CASSVPGLPYDEQFF.

The rearrangement joins TRBV7-6 to TRBJ1-1; TRBD1 matches 10 bases. Germline loops: CDR1 SGHVS, CDR2 FNYEAQ. CDR3 length: 13 residues. Losses at the gene ends were 6 bases for V and 5 bases for J; bases not matched to a gene: 3. The CDR3 DNA reads TGTGCCAGCAGTTCGGACAGGGGGACTGAAGCTTTCTTT. Protein sequence: CASSSDRGTEAFF.

The chain links TRBV2 to TRBJ1-1; 11 bases are shared with TRBD1. The CDR3 is made up of 13 amino acids. With V trimmed by 5 bases and J by 9 bases, 5 bases remained unmatched. Germline CDR1 and CDR2: SNHLY and FYNNEI. The CDR3: CASSSDRGQKAFF. CDR3 DNA: TGTGCCAGCAGTTCGGACAGGGGGCAAAAAGCTTTCTTT. The variable domain in full, completed from reference TRBV2 and TRBJ1-1, reads EPEVTQTPSHQVTQMGQEVILRCVPISNHLYFYWYRQILGQKVEFLVSFYNNEISEKSEIFDDQFSVERPDGSNFTLKIRSTKLEDSAMYFCASSSDRGQKAFFGQGTRLTVV.

This clone was recorded only once. The chain uses TRBV5-1 and TRBJ2-3; TRBD1 aligns across 8 bases. The CDR3 extends over 13 amino acids. CDR1 is SGHRS and CDR2 is YFSETQ in the germline V gene. The V gene end was trimmed by 4 bases and the J gene end by 3 bases; junction bases not matched to a gene: 1. CDR3 loop: CASSRDRTDTQYF. The CDR3 bases are TGCGCCAGCAGCCGGGACAGGACAGATACGCAGTATTTT.

This chain connects TRBV5-1 to TRBJ2-7, with 9 bases that match TRBD1. CDR3 length: 14 residues. Losses at the gene ends were 2 bases for V and 4 bases for J; bases not matched to a gene: 4. Germline assignment: CDR1 SGHRS and CDR2 YFSETQ. In nucleotides, the CDR3 is TGCGCCAGCAGCTTAACGACAGGGGGTTACGAGCAGTACTTC. Protein product: CASSLTTGGYEQYF.

The V gene is TRBV19, the J gene TRBJ1-1; weak D call: TRBD1 (6 bases). Trimming removed 4 bases from V and 10 bases from J, with 13 bases in between. CDR1 LNHDA and CDR2 SQIVND come from the germline V gene (reference sequence). This CDR3 contains 12 residues. The CDR3 reads CASSTQGQRAFF. CDR3 nucleotides: TGTGCCAGTAGTACTCAGGGGCAGCGAGCTTTCTTT. Complete variable domain (other parts from reference TRBV19 and TRBJ1-1): DGGITQSPKYLFRKEGQNVTLSCEQNLNHDAMYWYRQDPGQGLRLIYYSQIVNDFQKGDIAEGYSVSREKKESFPLTVTSAQKNPTAFYLCASSTQGQRAFFGQGTRLTVV.

This clone was seen a single time. J is TRBJ1-2 and V is TRBV7-2, with D possibly TRBD1 on 5 matching bases. V dropped 5 bases and J dropped 6 bases, with 19 bases sitting between them. The germline gives CDR1 SGHTA, CDR2 FQGNSA. The CDR3 contains 15 residues. The CDR3 DNA is TGTGCCAGCAGCCGGGGGGTAGGGATGGAGAATGGCTACACCTTC. Translating it yields CASSRGVGMENGYTF. The entire variable domain, with the rest obtained from reference TRBV7-2 and TRBJ1-2, is as follows: GAGVSQSPSNKVTEKGKDVELRCDPISGHTALYWYRQSLGQGLEFLIYFQGNSAPDKSGLPSDRFSAERTGGSVSTLTIQRTQQEDSAVYLCASSRGVGMENGYTFGSGTRLTVV.

The chain carries TRBV2 and TRBJ2-1; 12 nucleotides align to TRBD2. Germline assignment: CDR1 SNHLY and CDR2 FYNNEI. This CDR3 spans 16 amino acids. J lost 9 bases, V lost 1 base, and 7 bases had no gene match. This CDR3 reads CASSEGVTSGGGEQFF. CDR3 coding DNA: TGTGCCAGCAGTGAAGGGGTGACTAGCGGGGGTGGTGAGCAGTTCTTC. The whole variable domain, remainder taken from reference TRBV2 and TRBJ2-1, is EPEVTQTPSHQVTQMGQEVILRCVPISNHLYFYWYRQILGQKVEFLVSFYNNEISEKSEIFDDQFSVERPDGSNFTLKIRSTKLEDSAMYFCASSEGVTSGGGEQFFGPGTRLTVL.

On this clone: Other nucleotide sequences from this sample produce the same CDR3. The V gene is TRBV5-6, the J gene TRBJ2-5, with 11 bases fitting TRBD2. There are 15 residues in the CDR3. Per germline, CDR1 SGHDT and CDR2 YYEEEE. Losses at the gene ends were 1 base for V and 2 bases for J; bases not matched to a gene: 1. The CDR3 sequence is CASSLTSGGQETQYF. CDR3 nucleotides: TGTGCCAGCAGCTTGACTAGCGGGGGACAAGAGACCCAGTACTTC.

V and J are TRBV5-1 and TRBJ1-3, with a weak D call TRBD1 (5 bases). Germline loops: CDR1 SGHRS, CDR2 YFSETQ. The length of the CDR3 is 14 residues. The germline V and J ends were trimmed by 3 bases and 0 bases, with 7 bases remaining between them. The CDR3 loop is CASSSTVSGNTIYF. For the CDR3, the DNA is TGCGCCAGCAGCTCGACAGTCTCTGGAAACACCATATATTTT.